The entry that follows covers one T cell receptor (beta chain) sequence. Antigen unknown. The CDR3 extends over 16 amino acids. The sample comes from a study of cytomegalovirus exposure and HLA in healthy donors. Study-wide results and caveats: It was reported in a later analysis that an Asian-associated ancestry cluster showed fewer N-insertions than the roughly 660-donor mean.

PCR employed 60 Vbeta and 13 Jbeta primers. The repertoire was sequenced with immunoSEQ multiplex PCR; TCRdb's copy has only in-frame clones and lacks some. The sample records about 280,000 clones, roughly 90% being singletons. What was sequenced was PBMCs. The sequence came from a woman in her late teens or twenties in good health and CMV-seronegative. J is TRBJ2-5 and V is TRBV21-1; the D call in the table, TRBD1, was not verified against the DNA. The end of the DNA aligns better with TRBJ2-7, so the J call may be wrong. TRBV21-1 is a documented pseudogene. Here the CDR3 DNA reads TGTGCCAGCAGCAAAGAAAAAGGAAGGGACAGCTACGAGCAGTACTTC. It translates to CASSKEKGRDSYEQYF.